This T cell receptor beta chain emerged from a study of T-cell reconstitution after alpha-beta-depleted transplantation in children. Study results and caveats: The high TCRbeta diversity at day 60 in some patients came from surviving recipient T cells and thymic progenitors. At one year after transplant, newly produced T cells mostly accounted for T-cell counts and diversity. Reportedly, alpha-beta T cells present about two months post-transplant originated from several hundred expanded clones of graft origin.

This clonotype was seen ten or more times. Its cognate antigen is unknown. The junction had 7 bases not matched to a gene; V was cut back by 3 bases and J by 1 base. The CDR3 runs 17 residues. Germline lookup yields CDR1 KGHDR and CDR2 SFDVKD. It was with unique molecular identifiers that the TCRbeta library was prepared. One entry per CDR3 protein results from TCRdb running MiXCR on the PCR reads. The data contain approximately 97,000 distinct CDR3 sequences, less than 6% of them singletons. The sequencing here drew on PBMCs, mostly from graft donor cells, taken 60 days after TCRalphabeta/CD19-depleted stem cell transplant. This sequence joins TRBV24-1 and TRBJ2-1; 8 bases are shared with TRBD2. The sequence was obtained from a female patient between 2 and 10 years old who had a stem cell transplant for Fanconi anemia, so the T cells may come from the graft donor. The CDR3 DNA is TGTGCCACCAGTGATCCGGGACTAGTAACGTCCTACAATGAGCAGTTCTTC. Its protein product is CATSDPGLVTSYNEQFF.